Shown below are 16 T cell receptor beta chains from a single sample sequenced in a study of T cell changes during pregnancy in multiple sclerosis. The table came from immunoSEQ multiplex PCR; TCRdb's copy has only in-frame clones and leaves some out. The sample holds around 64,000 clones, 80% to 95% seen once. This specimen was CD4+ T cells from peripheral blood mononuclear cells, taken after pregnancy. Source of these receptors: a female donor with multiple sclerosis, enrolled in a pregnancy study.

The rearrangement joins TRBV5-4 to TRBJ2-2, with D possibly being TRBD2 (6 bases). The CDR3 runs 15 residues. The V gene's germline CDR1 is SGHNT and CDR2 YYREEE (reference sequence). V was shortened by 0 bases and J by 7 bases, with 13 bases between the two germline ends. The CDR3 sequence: CASSLGRGSHGELFF. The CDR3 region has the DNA TGTGCCAGCAGCTTGGGGCGGGGCAGCCACGGGGAGCTGTTTTTT.

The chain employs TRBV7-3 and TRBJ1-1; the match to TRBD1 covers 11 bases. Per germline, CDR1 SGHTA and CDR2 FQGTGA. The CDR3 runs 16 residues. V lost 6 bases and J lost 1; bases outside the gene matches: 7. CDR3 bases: TGTGCCAGCAGACCCGGGACAGGGGGAAGGAACACTGAAGCTTTCTTT. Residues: CASRPGTGGRNTEAFF.

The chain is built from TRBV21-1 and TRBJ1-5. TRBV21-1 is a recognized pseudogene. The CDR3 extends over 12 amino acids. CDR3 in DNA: TGTGCCAGCAGCAATCTCAATCAGCCCCAGCATTTT. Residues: CASSNLNQPQHF.

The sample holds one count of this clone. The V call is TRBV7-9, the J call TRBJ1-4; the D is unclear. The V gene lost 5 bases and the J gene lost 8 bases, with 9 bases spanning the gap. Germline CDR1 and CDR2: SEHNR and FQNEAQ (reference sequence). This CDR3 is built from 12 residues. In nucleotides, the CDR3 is TGTGCCAGCAGCACCGGGAGGGAAAAACTGTTTTTT. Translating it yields CASSTGREKLFF.

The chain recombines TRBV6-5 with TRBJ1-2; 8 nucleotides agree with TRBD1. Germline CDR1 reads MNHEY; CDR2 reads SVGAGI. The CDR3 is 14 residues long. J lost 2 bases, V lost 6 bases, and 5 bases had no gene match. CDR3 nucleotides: TGTGCCAGCAGAAGAACAGGGGGGAACTATGGCTACACCTTC. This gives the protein CASRRTGGNYGYTF.

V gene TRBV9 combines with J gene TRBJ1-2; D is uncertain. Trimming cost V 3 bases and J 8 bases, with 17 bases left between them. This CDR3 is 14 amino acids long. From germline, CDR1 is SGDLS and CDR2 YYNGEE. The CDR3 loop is CASSALESVSGYTF. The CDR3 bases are TGTGCCAGCAGCGCCTTGGAGTCCGTCAGCGGCTACACCTTC.

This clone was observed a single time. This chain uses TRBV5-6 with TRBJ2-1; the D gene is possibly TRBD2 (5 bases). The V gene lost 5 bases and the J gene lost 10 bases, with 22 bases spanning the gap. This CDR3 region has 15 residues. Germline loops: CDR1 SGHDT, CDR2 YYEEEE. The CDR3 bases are TGTGCCAGCAGTGTTAGGGTCATCCCGCCGGGAGAGCAGTTCTTC. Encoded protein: CASSVRVIPPGEQFF.

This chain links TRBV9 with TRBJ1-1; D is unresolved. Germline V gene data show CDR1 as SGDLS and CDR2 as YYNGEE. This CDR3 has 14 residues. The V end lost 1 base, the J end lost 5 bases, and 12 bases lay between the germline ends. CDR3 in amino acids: CASSVTGRGTEAFF. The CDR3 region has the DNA TGTGCCAGCAGCGTAACCGGGCGGGGTACTGAAGCTTTCTTT.

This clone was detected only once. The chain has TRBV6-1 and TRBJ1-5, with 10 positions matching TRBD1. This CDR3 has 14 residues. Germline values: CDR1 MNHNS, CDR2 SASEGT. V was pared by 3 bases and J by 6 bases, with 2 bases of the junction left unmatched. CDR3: CASSETGGFQPQHF. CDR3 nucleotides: TGTGCCAGCAGTGAGACAGGGGGCTTTCAGCCCCAGCATTTT.

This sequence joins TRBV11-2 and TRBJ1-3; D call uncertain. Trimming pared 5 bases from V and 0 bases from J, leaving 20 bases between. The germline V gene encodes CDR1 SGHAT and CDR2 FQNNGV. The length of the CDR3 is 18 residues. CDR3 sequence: CASSHPRGRIHSGNTIYF. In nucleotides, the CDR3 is TGTGCCAGCAGCCATCCCCGAGGGCGGATTCACTCTGGAAACACCATATATTTT.

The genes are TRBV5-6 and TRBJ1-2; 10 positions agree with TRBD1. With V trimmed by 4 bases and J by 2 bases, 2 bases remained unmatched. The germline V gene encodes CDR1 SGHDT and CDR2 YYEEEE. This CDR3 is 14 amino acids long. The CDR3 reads CASSQGQGNYGYTF. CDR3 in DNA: TGTGCCAGCAGCCAGGGACAGGGGAACTATGGCTACACCTTC.

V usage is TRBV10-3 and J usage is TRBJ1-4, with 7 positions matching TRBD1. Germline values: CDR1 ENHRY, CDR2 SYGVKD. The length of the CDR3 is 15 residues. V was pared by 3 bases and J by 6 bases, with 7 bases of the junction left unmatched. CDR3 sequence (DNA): TGTGCCATCAGTGACAACAGGGGAAGCGATGAAAAACTGTTTTTT. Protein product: CAISDNRGSDEKLFF.

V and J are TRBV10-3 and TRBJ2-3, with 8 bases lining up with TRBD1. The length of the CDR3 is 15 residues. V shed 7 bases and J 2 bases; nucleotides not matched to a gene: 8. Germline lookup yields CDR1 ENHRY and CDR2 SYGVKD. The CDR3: CAINRQGSFTDTQYF. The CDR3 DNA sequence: TGTGCCATCAACCGACAGGGGAGTTTCACAGATACGCAGTATTTT.

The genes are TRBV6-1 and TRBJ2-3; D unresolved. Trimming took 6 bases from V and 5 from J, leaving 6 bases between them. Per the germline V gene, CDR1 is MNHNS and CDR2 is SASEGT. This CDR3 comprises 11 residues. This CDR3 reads CASSPIDTQYF. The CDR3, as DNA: TGTGCCAGCAGCCCTATAGATACGCAGTATTTT.

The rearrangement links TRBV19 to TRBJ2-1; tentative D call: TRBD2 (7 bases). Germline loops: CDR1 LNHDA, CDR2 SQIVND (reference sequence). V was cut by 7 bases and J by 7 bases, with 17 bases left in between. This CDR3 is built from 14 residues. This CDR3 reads CASKKGGGRNEQFF. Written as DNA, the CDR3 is TGTGCCAGTAAAAAGGGAGGGGGGAGGAATGAGCAGTTCTTC. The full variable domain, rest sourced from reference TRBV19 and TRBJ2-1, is DGGITQSPKYLFRKEGQNVTLSCEQNLNHDAMYWYRQDPGQGLRLIYYSQIVNDFQKGDIAEGYSVSREKKESFPLTVTSAQKNPTAFYLCASKKGGGRNEQFFGPGTRLTVL.

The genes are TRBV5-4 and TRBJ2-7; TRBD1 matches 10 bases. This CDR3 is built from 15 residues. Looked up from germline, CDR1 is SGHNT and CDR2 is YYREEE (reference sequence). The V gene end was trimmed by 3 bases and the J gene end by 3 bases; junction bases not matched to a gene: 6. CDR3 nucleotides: TGTGCCAGCAGCTACGGGACAGGGGAGGGCTACGAGCAGTACTTC. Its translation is CASSYGTGEGYEQYF.